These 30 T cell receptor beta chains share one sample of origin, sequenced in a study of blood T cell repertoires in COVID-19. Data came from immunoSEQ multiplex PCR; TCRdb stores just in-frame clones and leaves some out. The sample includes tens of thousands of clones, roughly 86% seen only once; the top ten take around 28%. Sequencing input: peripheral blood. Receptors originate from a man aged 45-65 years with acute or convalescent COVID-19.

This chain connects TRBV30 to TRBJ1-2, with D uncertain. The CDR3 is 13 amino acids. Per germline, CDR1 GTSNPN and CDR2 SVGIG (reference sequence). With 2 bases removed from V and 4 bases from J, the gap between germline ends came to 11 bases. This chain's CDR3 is CAWSPQPLYGYTF. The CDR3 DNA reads TGTGCCTGGAGTCCACAGCCCCTCTATGGCTACACCTTC.

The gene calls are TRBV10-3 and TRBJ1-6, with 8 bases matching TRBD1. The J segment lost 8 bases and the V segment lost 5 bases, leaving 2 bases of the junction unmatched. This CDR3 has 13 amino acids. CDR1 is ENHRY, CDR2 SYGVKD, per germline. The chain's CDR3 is CAISPDRDSPLHF. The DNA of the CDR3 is TGTGCCATCAGTCCGGACAGGGATTCACCCCTCCACTTT.

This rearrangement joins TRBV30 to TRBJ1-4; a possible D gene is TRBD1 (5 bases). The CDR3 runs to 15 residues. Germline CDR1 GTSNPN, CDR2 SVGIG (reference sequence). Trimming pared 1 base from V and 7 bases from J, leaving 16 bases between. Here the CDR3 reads CAWSEVVGVGEKLFF. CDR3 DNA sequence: TGTGCCTGGAGTGAGGTTGTAGGGGTGGGTGAAAAACTGTTTTTT.

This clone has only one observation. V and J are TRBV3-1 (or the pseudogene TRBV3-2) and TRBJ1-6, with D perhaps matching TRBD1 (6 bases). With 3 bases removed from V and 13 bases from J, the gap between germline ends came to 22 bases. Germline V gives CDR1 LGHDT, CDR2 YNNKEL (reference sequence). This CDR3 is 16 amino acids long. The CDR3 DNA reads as TGTGCCAGCAGCCATGGGGTCGGACAGTCGTCTTATCCCCTCCACTTT. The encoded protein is CASSHGVGQSSYPLHF.

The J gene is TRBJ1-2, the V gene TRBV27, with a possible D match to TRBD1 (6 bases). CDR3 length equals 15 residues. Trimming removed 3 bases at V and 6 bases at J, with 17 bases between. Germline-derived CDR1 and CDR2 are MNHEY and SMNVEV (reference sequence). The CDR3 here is CASSFLLQGFHGYTF. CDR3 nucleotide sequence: TGTGCCAGCAGTTTCCTACTACAGGGTTTTCATGGCTACACCTTC.

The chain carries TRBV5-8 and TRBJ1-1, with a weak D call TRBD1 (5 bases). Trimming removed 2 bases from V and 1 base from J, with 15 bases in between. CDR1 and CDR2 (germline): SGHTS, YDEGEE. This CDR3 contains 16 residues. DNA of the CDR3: TGTGCCAGCAGCTTTTATCAGGGCCTCTCGAACACTGAAGCTTTCTTT. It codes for CASSFYQGLSNTEAFF.

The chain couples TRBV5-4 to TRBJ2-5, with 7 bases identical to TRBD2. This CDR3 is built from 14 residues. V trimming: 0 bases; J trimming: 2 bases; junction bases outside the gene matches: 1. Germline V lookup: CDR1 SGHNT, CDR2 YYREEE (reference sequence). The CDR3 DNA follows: TGTGCCAGCAGCTTGGCAGCGGGGCAAGAGACCCAGTACTTC. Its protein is CASSLAAGQETQYF.

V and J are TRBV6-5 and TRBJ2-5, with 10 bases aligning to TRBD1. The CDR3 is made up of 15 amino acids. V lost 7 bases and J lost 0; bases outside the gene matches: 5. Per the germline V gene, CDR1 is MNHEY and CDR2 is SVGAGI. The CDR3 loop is CASKPGQGYQETQYF. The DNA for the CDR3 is TGTGCCAGCAAACCGGGACAGGGGTACCAAGAGACCCAGTACTTC.

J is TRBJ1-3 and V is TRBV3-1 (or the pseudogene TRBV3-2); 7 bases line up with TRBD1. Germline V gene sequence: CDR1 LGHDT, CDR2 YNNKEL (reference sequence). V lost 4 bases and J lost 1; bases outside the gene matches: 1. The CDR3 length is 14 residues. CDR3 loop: CASSLTGSGNTIYF. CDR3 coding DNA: TGTGCCAGCAGCCTGACAGGGTCTGGAAACACCATATATTTT.

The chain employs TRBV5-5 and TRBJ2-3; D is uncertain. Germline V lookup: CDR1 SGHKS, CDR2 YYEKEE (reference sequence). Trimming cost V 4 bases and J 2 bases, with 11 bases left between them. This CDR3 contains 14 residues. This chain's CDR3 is CASSHYSNTDTQYF. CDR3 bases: TGTGCCAGCAGCCACTACTCGAACACAGATACGCAGTATTTT. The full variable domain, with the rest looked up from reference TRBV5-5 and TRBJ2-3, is DAGVTQSPTHLIKTRGQQVTLRCSPISGHKSVSWYQQVLGQGPQFIFQYYEKEERGRGNFPDRFSARQFPNYSSELNVNALLLGDSALYLCASSHYSNTDTQYFGPGTRLTVL.

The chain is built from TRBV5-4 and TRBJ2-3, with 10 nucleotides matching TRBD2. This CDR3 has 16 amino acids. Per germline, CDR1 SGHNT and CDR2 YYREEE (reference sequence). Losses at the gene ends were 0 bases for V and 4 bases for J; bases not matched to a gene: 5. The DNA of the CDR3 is TGTGCCAGCAGCTTGGGGGTAGCGGGGGGTTCAGATACGCAGTATTTT. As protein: CASSLGVAGGSDTQYF.

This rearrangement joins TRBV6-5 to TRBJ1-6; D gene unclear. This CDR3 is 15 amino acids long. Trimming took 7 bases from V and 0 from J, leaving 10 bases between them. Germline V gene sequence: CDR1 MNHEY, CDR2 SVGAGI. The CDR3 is CASTPGSSYNSPLHF. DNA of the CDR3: TGTGCCAGCACTCCGGGGAGCTCCTATAATTCACCCCTCCACTTT.

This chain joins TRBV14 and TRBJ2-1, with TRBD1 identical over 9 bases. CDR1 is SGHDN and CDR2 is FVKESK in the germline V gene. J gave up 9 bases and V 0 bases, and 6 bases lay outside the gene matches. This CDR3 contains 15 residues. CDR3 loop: CASSQDKGQGFEQFF. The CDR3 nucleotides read TGTGCCAGCAGCCAAGATAAGGGACAGGGTTTTGAGCAGTTCTTC. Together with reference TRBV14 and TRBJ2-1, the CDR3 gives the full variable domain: EAGVTQFPSHSVIEKGQTVTLRCDPISGHDNLYWYRRVMGKEIKFLLHFVKESKQDESGMPNNRFLAERTGGTYSTLKVQPAELEDSGVYFCASSQDKGQGFEQFFGPGTRLTVL.

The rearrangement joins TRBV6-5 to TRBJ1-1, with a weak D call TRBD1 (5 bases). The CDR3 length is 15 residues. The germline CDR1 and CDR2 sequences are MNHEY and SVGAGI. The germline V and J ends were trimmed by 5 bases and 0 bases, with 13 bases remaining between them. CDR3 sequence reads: CASSPPGRVNTEAFF. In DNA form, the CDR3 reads TGTGCCAGCAGTCCCCCGGGCAGGGTGAACACTGAAGCTTTCTTT.

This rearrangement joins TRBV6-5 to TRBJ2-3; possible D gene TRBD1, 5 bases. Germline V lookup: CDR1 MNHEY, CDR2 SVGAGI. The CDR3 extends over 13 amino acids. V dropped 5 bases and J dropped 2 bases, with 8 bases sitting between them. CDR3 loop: CASSRTHTDTQYF. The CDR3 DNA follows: TGTGCCAGCAGTAGGACACACACAGATACGCAGTATTTT.

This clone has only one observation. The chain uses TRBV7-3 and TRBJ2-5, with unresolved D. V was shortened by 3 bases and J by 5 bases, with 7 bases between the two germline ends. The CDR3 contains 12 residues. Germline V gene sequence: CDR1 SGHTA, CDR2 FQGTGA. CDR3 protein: CASSFNGETQYF. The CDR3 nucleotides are TGTGCCAGCAGCTTTAACGGGGAGACCCAGTACTTC. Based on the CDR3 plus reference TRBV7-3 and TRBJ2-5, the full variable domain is GAGVSQTPSNKVTEKGKYVELRCDPISGHTALYWYRQSLGQGPEFLIYFQGTGAADDSGLPNDRFFAVRPEGSVSTLKIQRTERGDSAVYLCASSFNGETQYFGPGTRLLVL.

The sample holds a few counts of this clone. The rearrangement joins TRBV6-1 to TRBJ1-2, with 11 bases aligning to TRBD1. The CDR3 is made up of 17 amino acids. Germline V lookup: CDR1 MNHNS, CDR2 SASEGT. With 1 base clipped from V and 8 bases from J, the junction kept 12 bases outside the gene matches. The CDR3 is CASSEGSGQGASMGYTF. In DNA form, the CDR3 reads TGTGCCAGCAGTGAAGGAAGTGGACAGGGGGCTAGTATGGGCTACACCTTC.

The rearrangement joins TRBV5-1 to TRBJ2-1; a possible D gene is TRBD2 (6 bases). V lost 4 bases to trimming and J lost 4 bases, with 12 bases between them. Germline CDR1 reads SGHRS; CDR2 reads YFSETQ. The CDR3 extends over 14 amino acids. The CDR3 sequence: CASSESGTYNEQFF. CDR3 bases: TGCGCCAGCAGCGAATCCGGGACTTACAATGAGCAGTTCTTC.

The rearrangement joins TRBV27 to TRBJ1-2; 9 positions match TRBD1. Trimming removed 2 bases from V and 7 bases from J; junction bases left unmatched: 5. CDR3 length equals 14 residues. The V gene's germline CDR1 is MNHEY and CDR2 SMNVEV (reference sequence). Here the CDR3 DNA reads TGTGCCAGCAGTTTAGGACAGGGGCAAAGTGGCTACACCTTC. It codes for CASSLGQGQSGYTF.

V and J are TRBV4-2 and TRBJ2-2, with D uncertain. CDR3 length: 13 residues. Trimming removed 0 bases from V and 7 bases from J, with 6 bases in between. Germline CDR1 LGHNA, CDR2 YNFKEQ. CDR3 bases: TGTGCCAGCAGCCAAGATTCTCTCGGGGAGCTGTTTTTT. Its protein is CASSQDSLGELFF.

The CDR3 is CASSLRTGGLDTQYF. CDR3 coding DNA: TGTGCCAGCAGCTTGAGGACAGGGGGCTTAGATACGCAGTATTTT. This sequence joins TRBV11-3 and TRBJ2-3, with TRBD1 matching over 11 bases. This CDR3 comprises 15 residues. V lost 3 bases and J lost 5; bases outside the gene matches: 4. Germline lookup yields CDR1 SGHNT and CDR2 YENEEA.

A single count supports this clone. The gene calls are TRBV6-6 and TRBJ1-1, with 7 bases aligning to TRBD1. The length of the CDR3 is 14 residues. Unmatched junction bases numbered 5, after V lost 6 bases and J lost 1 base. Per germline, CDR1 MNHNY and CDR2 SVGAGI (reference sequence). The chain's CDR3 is CASRGTDRNTEAFF. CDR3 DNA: TGTGCCAGCAGAGGGACAGATCGGAACACTGAAGCTTTCTTT.

The CDR3 reads CASSLDDVSARTITGNTIYF. Written as DNA, the CDR3 is TGTGCCAGCAGCTTAGATGATGTTTCCGCTCGGACAATAACTGGAAACACCATATATTTT. The V and J genes are TRBV11-2 and TRBJ1-3; tentative D call: TRBD1 (5 bases). The CDR3 has 20 residues. Trimming removed 0 bases at V and 2 bases at J, with 23 bases between. Germline V CDR1 and CDR2: SGHAT, FQNNGV. Full variable domain (outside the CDR3, taken from reference TRBV11-2 and TRBJ1-3): EAGVAQSPRYKIIEKRQSVAFWCNPISGHATLYWYQQILGQGPKLLIQFQNNGVVDDSQLPKDRFSAERLKGVDSTLKIQPAKLEDSAVYLCASSLDDVSARTITGNTIYFGEGSWLTVV.

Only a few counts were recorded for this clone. The CDR3 loop reads CASSDSGTRPETQYF. CDR3 nucleotides: TGCGCCAGCAGTGATTCCGGGACTAGACCAGAGACCCAGTACTTC. The gene calls are TRBV10-1 and TRBJ2-5; 8 bases are shared with TRBD2. The CDR3 contains 15 residues. Germline-derived CDR1 and CDR2 are WNHNN and SYGVQD (reference sequence). Losses at the gene ends were 3 bases for V and 4 bases for J; bases not matched to a gene: 7.

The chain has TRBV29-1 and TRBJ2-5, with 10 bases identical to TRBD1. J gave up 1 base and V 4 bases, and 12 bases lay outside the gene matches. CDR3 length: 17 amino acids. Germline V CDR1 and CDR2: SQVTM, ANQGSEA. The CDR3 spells CSVGGDRGWVAQETQYF. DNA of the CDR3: TGCAGCGTTGGAGGGGACAGGGGCTGGGTGGCCCAAGAGACCCAGTACTTC.

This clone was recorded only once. The CDR3 region is CASSLEGGPRYEQYF. In DNA form, the CDR3 reads TGTGCCAGCAGTTTAGAAGGCGGGCCGCGCTACGAGCAGTACTTC. The chain joins TRBV27 to TRBJ2-7, with D tentatively TRBD2 (5 bases). This CDR3 has 15 residues. V lost 2 bases to trimming and J lost 3 bases, with 14 bases between them. In germline, CDR1 is MNHEY, CDR2 SMNVEV (reference sequence).

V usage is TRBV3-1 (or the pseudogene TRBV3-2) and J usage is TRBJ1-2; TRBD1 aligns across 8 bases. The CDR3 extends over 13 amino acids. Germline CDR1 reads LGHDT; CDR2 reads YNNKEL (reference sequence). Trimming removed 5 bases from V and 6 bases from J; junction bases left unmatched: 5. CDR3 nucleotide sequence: TGTGCCAGCAGCTCAGGGGGCATGGATGGCTACACCTTC. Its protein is CASSSGGMDGYTF.

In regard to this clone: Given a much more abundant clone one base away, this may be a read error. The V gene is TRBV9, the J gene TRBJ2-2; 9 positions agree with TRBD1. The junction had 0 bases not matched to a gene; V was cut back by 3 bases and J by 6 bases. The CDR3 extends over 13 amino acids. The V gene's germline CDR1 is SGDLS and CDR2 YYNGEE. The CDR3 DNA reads TGTGCCAGCAGCGGACAGGGGGCCGGGGAGCTGTTTTTT. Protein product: CASSGQGAGELFF.

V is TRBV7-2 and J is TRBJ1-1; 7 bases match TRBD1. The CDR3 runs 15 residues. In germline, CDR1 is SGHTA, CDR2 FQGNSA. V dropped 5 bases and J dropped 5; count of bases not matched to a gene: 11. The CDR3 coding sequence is TGTGCCAGCAGCGCCCGGACAGGCGGGGTGACTGAAGCTTTCTTT. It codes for CASSARTGGVTEAFF.

For the CDR3, the DNA is TGTGCCAGCAGTGAACCGACAGGCCCTAGGTATGGCTACACCTTC. It yields the protein CASSEPTGPRYGYTF. This chain connects TRBV6-1 to TRBJ1-2; D is perhaps TRBD1 (6 bases). The CDR3 contains 15 residues. Looked up from germline, CDR1 is MNHNS and CDR2 is SASEGT. Trimming cost V 2 bases and J 5 bases, with 15 bases left between them.